The 19 T cell receptor beta chains below all came from one sample that was sequenced in a study of multiple sclerosis patients with progressive multifocal leukoencephalopathy. Time point given: before natalizumab initiation. Here immunoSEQ multiplex PCR was the method, and the copy in TCRdb shows in-frame clones only, minus some. The data contain under 40,000 clones, 85% to 95% of them singletons. Sequencing was carried out using PBMCs. The receptors were gathered from a man aged 25 to 40 with multiple sclerosis.

The V call is TRBV18, the J call TRBJ2-7, with D tentatively TRBD1 (5 bases). This CDR3 is built from 13 residues. The V end lost 6 bases, the J end lost 1 base, and 10 bases lay between the germline ends. Germline CDR1 KGHSH, CDR2 LQKENI. CDR3: CASSQGTSYEQYF. CDR3 nucleotides: TGTGCCAGCTCCCAGGGAACTTCCTACGAGCAGTACTTC.

V and J are TRBV19 and TRBJ1-5, with D uncertain. Germline CDR1 reads LNHDA; CDR2 reads SQIVND (reference sequence). Trimming took 5 bases from V and 0 from J, leaving 17 bases between them. CDR3 length equals 17 residues. The CDR3 DNA follows: TGTGCCAGTAGTTCCTTAAACCGCTTGGGTAGCAATCAGCCCCAGCATTTT. It encodes CASSSLNRLGSNQPQHF.

CDR3 protein: CASSKNWRGNEQFF. Here the CDR3 DNA reads TGTGCCAGCAGCAAAAACTGGCGGGGCAATGAGCAGTTCTTC. The V and J genes are TRBV11-2 and TRBJ2-1; tentative D call: TRBD2 (6 bases). The V gene lost 5 bases and the J gene lost 6 bases, with 14 bases spanning the gap. The CDR3 has 14 amino acids. CDR1 and CDR2 (germline): SGHAT, FQNNGV.

The CDR3 spells CASSYSGGPGNQPQHF. The CDR3 region has the DNA TGTGCCAGCAGTTACTCCGGGGGTCCCGGGAATCAGCCCCAGCATTTT. The chain combines TRBV6-5 with TRBJ1-5; perhaps TRBD1 as D (5 bases). The CDR3 covers 16 residues. The V gene lost 0 bases and the J gene lost 4 bases, with 13 bases spanning the gap. Per germline, CDR1 MNHEY and CDR2 SVGAGI.

V gene TRBV19 combines with J gene TRBJ2-4; unclear D gene. Between the trimmed V and J ends, which lost 2 bases and 3 bases, there was a span of 8 bases. Looked up from germline, CDR1 is LNHDA and CDR2 is SQIVND (reference sequence). The length of the CDR3 is 14 residues. CDR3 nucleotide sequence: TGTGCCAGTAGTATACTGGGCCGCAAAAACATTCAGTACTTC. Encoded protein: CASSILGRKNIQYF.

Regarding this clone: The sample holds other DNA sequences that translate to the same CDR3. The V call is TRBV5-5, the J call TRBJ1-5; 8 nucleotides align to TRBD1. Germline values: CDR1 SGHKS, CDR2 YYEKEE (reference sequence). CDR3 length equals 14 residues. The J segment lost 6 bases and the V segment lost 5 bases, leaving 7 bases of the junction unmatched. The CDR3 loop reads CASSLDRGLQPQHF. The CDR3 DNA follows: TGTGCCAGCAGTCTCGACAGGGGACTTCAGCCCCAGCATTTT.

This rearrangement joins TRBV5-6 to TRBJ2-3, with 11 positions matching TRBD2. The CDR3 spans 16 residues. V shed 4 bases, J shed 6 bases, and the junction held 10 bases outside the gene matches. Germline V lookup: CDR1 SGHDT, CDR2 YYEEEE. CDR3 coding DNA: TGTGCCAGCAGCATCTTAGCGGGAGGGCCGTATGATACGCAGTATTTT. Protein product: CASSILAGGPYDTQYF.

The chain carries TRBV7-8 and TRBJ1-2; D not certain. Trimming pared 5 bases from V and 1 base from J, leaving 5 bases between. In germline, CDR1 is SGHVS, CDR2 FQNEAQ. This CDR3 has 12 amino acids. The CDR3 DNA reads TGTGCCAGCAGCCAAAATAACTATGGCTACACCTTC. Translating gives CASSQNNYGYTF.

The chain carries TRBV19 and TRBJ1-2, with TRBD1 as a possible D gene (5 bases). CDR3 length: 13 residues. V shed 5 bases and J shed 2 bases, with 9 bases lying between them. CDR1 is LNHDA and CDR2 is SQIVND in the germline V gene (reference sequence). The CDR3 nucleotides are TGTGCCAGTAGTTTGGGACCCAACTATGGCTACACCTTC. Amino acid sequence: CASSLGPNYGYTF.

CDR3 in amino acids: CSAVNTGELFF. CDR3 nucleotide sequence: TGCAGCGCTGTGAACACCGGGGAGCTGTTTTTT. V gene TRBV29-1 combines with J gene TRBJ2-2; D is unclear. The CDR3 runs 11 residues. V lost 7 bases and J lost 1, with 4 bases in between. Germline values: CDR1 SQVTM, CDR2 ANQGSEA.

The chain combines TRBV14 with TRBJ2-1; TRBD2 might be the D (6 bases). This CDR3 spans 14 amino acids. In germline, CDR1 is SGHDN, CDR2 FVKESK. Trimming took 4 bases from V and 9 from J, leaving 16 bases between them. The CDR3 DNA reads as TGTGCCAGCAGCCTTAGGGGAGGACGCGGTGAGCAGTTCTTC. Translating gives CASSLRGGRGEQFF. Drawing the rest from reference TRBV14 and TRBJ2-1, the complete variable domain is EAGVTQFPSHSVIEKGQTVTLRCDPISGHDNLYWYRRVMGKEIKFLLHFVKESKQDESGMPNNRFLAERTGGTYSTLKVQPAELEDSGVYFCASSLRGGRGEQFFGPGTRLTVL.

J is TRBJ1-5 and V is TRBV2; perhaps TRBD1 as D (5 bases). This CDR3 has 14 amino acids. In germline, CDR1 is SNHLY, CDR2 FYNNEI. Trimming removed 4 bases at V and 5 bases at J, with 12 bases between. The CDR3 spells CASSGDRNYQPQHF. CDR3 sequence (DNA): TGTGCCAGCAGTGGAGACAGAAATTATCAGCCCCAGCATTTT.

V is TRBV4-1 and J is TRBJ1-2; D gene uncertain. This CDR3 is 12 amino acids long. Germline CDR1 reads MGHRA; CDR2 reads YSYEKL. Trimming took off 0 bases at V and 8 bases at J, with 7 bases between the two ends. CDR3 DNA sequence: TGCGCCAGCAGCCAAGAGGTCGTCGGCTACACCTTC. It is translated as CASSQEVVGYTF.

The chain is built from TRBV7-8 and TRBJ1-5; D is possibly TRBD1 (6 bases). The CDR3 runs 15 residues. Germline CDR1 and CDR2: SGHVS and FQNEAQ. Trimming shortened V by 2 bases and J by 5 bases, and 13 bases separated the two germline ends. The CDR3 sequence: CASSLWTDSDQPQHF. CDR3 DNA: TGTGCCAGCAGCTTATGGACAGATTCGGATCAGCCCCAGCATTTT.

The genes are TRBV4-1 and TRBJ2-7, with 10 bases lining up with TRBD2. The CDR3 has 15 amino acids. Trimming cost V 4 bases and J 1 base; bases outside gene matches: 4. In germline, CDR1 is MGHRA, CDR2 YSYEKL. CDR3 DNA: TGCGCCAGCAGCCCTATACTAGCGGGGTCCTACGAGCAGTACTTC. It encodes CASSPILAGSYEQYF.

The rearrangement links TRBV6-5 to TRBJ1-5; D is unclear. CDR3 size: 13 residues. CDR1 and CDR2 (germline): MNHEY, SVGAGI. Trimming removed 2 bases from V and 2 bases from J, with 4 bases in between. The CDR3 DNA is TGTGCCAGCAGTTACAGGGGCAATCAGCCCCAGCATTTT. Amino acids: CASSYRGNQPQHF.

The chain links TRBV6-1 to TRBJ1-1; 7 bases align to TRBD1. The V and J ends lost 6 bases and 1 base, in that order; junction bases with no gene match: 5. The CDR3 is made up of 14 amino acids. CDR1 is MNHNS and CDR2 is SASEGT in the germline V gene. CDR3 DNA: TGTGCCAGCAGGATCAGGGGGACGAACACTGAAGCTTTCTTT. Protein sequence: CASRIRGTNTEAFF.

DNA for the CDR3: TGTGCCAGCAGCTACGGTCACGTTAGCACAGATACGCAGTATTTT. Amino acids: CASSYGHVSTDTQYF. The V call is TRBV7-2, the J call TRBJ2-3; D is ambiguous. V lost 4 bases and J 0 bases, leaving 11 bases between the germline ends. The germline V gene encodes CDR1 SGHTA and CDR2 FQGNSA. The CDR3 loop spans 15 amino acids.

The rearrangement links TRBV11-2 to TRBJ2-2; no firm D call. Germline V gene sequence: CDR1 SGHAT, CDR2 FQNNGV. CDR3 length: 16 residues. V was shortened by 8 bases and J by 5 bases, with 21 bases between the two germline ends. The CDR3 region has the DNA TGTGCCAGCGCACCTCTCGTCGGCGCCTGGACCGGGGAGCTGTTTTTT. Translation gives CASAPLVGAWTGELFF.